Listed below are T cell receptor beta chains from one sample, sequenced in a study of cytomegalovirus exposure and HLA in healthy donors. Assay used: immunoSEQ multiplex PCR; TCRdb lists only in-frame clones, some missing. The repertoire holds over 60,000 clones, with roughly 95% as singletons. Material for sequencing was PBMCs. These receptors originate from a young man in good health and CMV-seronegative. Each CDR3 is given with its conserved first and last residue. A D gene is named only where the DNA matches it firmly. Clone sizes are given selectively: once, few, many, or a class where the clone is expanded.

v_gene	j_gene	abundance	d_gene	CDR3nt	CDR3aa
TRBV11-2	TRBJ1-3	-	-	TGTGCCAGCAGCTTAGAGCGAAGAAACACCATATATTTT	CASSLERRNTIYF
TRBV7-8	TRBJ1-3	-	TRBD1	TGTGCCAGCAGCGAGAACAGGGGGCTGGCTGGAAACACCATATATTTT	CASSENRGLAGNTIYF
TRBV4-3	TRBJ2-1	-	TRBD2	TGCGCCAGCAGCCTATCCGGGGGGACTAGGAGCTCCTACAATGAGCAGTTCTTC	CASSLSGGTRSSYNEQFF
TRBV27	TRBJ1-5	once	TRBD1	TGTGCCAGCAGTTCCTGGACAGGGGGAAGTAATCAGCCCCAGCATTTT	CASSSWTGGSNQPQHF
TRBV27	TRBJ1-2	-	-	TGTGCCAGCAGTTTAAGGGGGTTAATTGGCTATGGCTACACCTTC	CASSLRGLIGYGYTF
TRBV4-1	TRBJ2-1	-	TRBD2	TGCGCCAGCAGCCAGCACCTAGCGGGGGCGATCAATGAGCAGTTCTTC	CASSQHLAGAINEQFF
TRBV6-1	TRBJ1-1	-	-	TGTGCCAGCAGCTTCGCTAGAACCACTGAAGCTTTCTTT	CASSFARTTEAFF
TRBV4-3	TRBJ1-1	-	TRBD1	TGCGCCAGCAGCCAAGGTTCAGGGGGAAGAACTGAAGCTTTCTTT	CASSQGSGGRTEAFF
TRBV5-1	TRBJ1-2	-	-	TGCGCCAGCAGCTCAAATCCCGACAGTAACTATGGCTACACCTTC	CASSSNPDSNYGYTF
TRBV27	TRBJ1-1	once	-	TGTGCCAGCAGCCGCGTTTTGGAAGCGGGGGCGAACACTGAAGCTTTCTTT	CASSRVLEAGANTEAFF
TRBV30	TRBJ1-1	-	-	TGTGCCTGGAGCACAGGGTATTGGGACACTGAAGCTTTCTTT	CAWSTGYWDTEAFF
TRBV7-9	TRBJ1-3	-	-	TGTGCCAGCATCCTCATGAGCCCGAGGTCTGGAAACACCATATATTTT	CASILMSPRSGNTIYF
TRBV6-6	TRBJ2-1	once	TRBD2	TGTGCCAGCAGTAAAGGACTAGCCTCTTCTCTCGAGCAGTTCTTC	CASSKGLASSLEQFF
TRBV19	TRBJ2-4	once	-	TGTGCCAGTAGTGGGGGCCCTCGGGACAAAAACATTCAGTACTTC	CASSGGPRDKNIQYF
TRBV9	TRBJ2-5	once	TRBD1	TGTGCCAGCAGCGTATACCCAGGGGGCTTGGAGACCCAGTACTTC	CASSVYPGGLETQYF
TRBV2	TRBJ1-5	-	TRBD1	TGTGCCAGCAGTCGGGACAGGGCGGGGAATCAGCCCCAGCATTTT	CASSRDRAGNQPQHF
TRBV11-2	TRBJ2-3	-	-	TGTGCCAGCAGCTTGGAGGGGACTAGCACAGATACGCAGTATTTT	CASSLEGTSTDTQYF
TRBV30	TRBJ1-1	-	TRBD1	TGTGCCTGGGACAGGGGAGGTGTCACTGAAGCTTTCTTT	CAWDRGGVTEAFF
TRBV10-3	TRBJ2-3	-	TRBD2	TGTGCCATCAGTGAGTTAGGAGCGGGGGGGCAAACAGATACGCAGTATTTT	CAISELGAGGQTDTQYF